This TCR beta chain originates from a study of blood T cells in healthy people across ages. Primed by a sample-barcoded 5' primer and a J-beta primer mix, a second PCR proceeded for about 6 to 11 cycles. Carrying 12 random nucleotides, a template-switch adaptor labeled each individual cDNA molecule. One entry per CDR3 protein, called by TCRdb with MiXCR from the 5' RACE reads. The table records 1,800,000 or so distinct CDR3 sequences, roughly 43% of them present only once. Trimming left V 1 base short and J 0 bases short, with 14 bases between. The CDR3 length is 17 residues. Germline-derived CDR1 and CDR2 are LNHNV and YYDKDF (reference sequence). All donors came from Russia, were Caucasian and healthy, and spanned ages roughly 6 to 95. Turning to this clonotype: Its target is not known.

Study-level points and caveats: Higher naive T cell percentage went strongly together with higher TCR beta diversity. More naive CD4+ cells and higher diversity were found in long-lived than in aged donors.

Input material: blood. This TCR derives from a human donor in good health. This rearrangement joins TRBV15 to TRBJ2-3; weak D call: TRBD2 (6 bases). The CDR3 sequence: CATSRGRGVSSTDTQYF. The CDR3 coding sequence is TGTGCCACCAGCAGAGGGAGGGGCGTCTCTAGCACAGATACGCAGTATTTT. The variable domain in full, with the rest retrieved from reference TRBV15 and TRBJ2-3, is DAMVIQNPRYQVTQFGKPVTLSCSQTLNHNVMYWYQQKSSQAPKLLFHYYDKDFNNEADTPDNFQSRRPNTSFCFLDIRSPGLGDTAMYLCATSRGRGVSSTDTQYFGPGTRLTVL.